The 27 T cell receptor beta chains in this list originate from one sample, sequenced in a study of blood T cells in healthy people across ages. Through a sample-barcoded 5' primer and a J-beta primer mix, a second PCR was run for roughly 6 to 12 cycles. TCRdb passed the 5' RACE reads through MiXCR, listing each CDR3 protein once. The sample lists roughly 1.9 million distinct CDR3 sequences, about two fifths occurring once. Sample: blood. These receptors were collected from a human donor in good health.

This clonotype occurred a few times. The CDR3, as DNA: TGTGCCAGCTCACTCCGGGCCCCTACAACTGGGGCCAACGTCCTGACTTTC. Translated, it gives CASSLRAPTTGANVLTF. The chain recombines TRBV18 with TRBJ2-6; no definite D call. CDR3 length equals 17 residues. From germline, CDR1 is KGHSH and CDR2 LQKENI. V gave up 4 bases and J gave up 2 bases, with 15 bases separating them.

The V gene is TRBV20-1, the J gene TRBJ2-5; 7 bases are shared with TRBD2. The CDR3 has 18 residues. Germline V gene sequence: CDR1 DFQATT, CDR2 SNEGSKA (reference sequence). V dropped 1 base and J dropped 11; count of bases not matched to a gene: 25. CDR3 region: CSARGWASGYNSYNEQYF. CDR3 nucleotides: TGCAGTGCTAGAGGTTGGGCTAGCGGATACAACTCCTACAATGAGCAGTACTTC.

A few counts support this clonotype. V gene TRBV29-1 combines with J gene TRBJ2-5, with D possibly matching TRBD2 (5 bases). With 5 bases removed from V and 2 bases from J, the gap between germline ends came to 9 bases. Per germline, CDR1 SQVTM and CDR2 ANQGSEA. This CDR3 is 12 amino acids long. The CDR3 here is CSVSGAQETQYF. In DNA, the CDR3 is TGCAGCGTTAGCGGAGCACAAGAGACCCAGTACTTC.

The chain uses TRBV7-3 and TRBJ2-3; perhaps TRBD2 as D (6 bases). The CDR3 runs to 15 residues. CDR1 and CDR2 from the germline V gene are SGHTA and FQGTGA. Trimming took off 3 bases at V and 0 bases at J, with 10 bases between the two ends. The CDR3 sequence: CASSFGGASTDTQYF. CDR3 nucleotides: TGTGCCAGCAGCTTTGGCGGGGCTAGCACAGATACGCAGTATTTT.

This clonotype was detected only a few times. The chain combines TRBV28 with TRBJ1-2; 7 nucleotides match TRBD1. This CDR3 region has 14 residues. CDR1 and CDR2 from the germline V gene are MDHEN and SYDVKM. V lost 4 bases and J lost 5; bases outside the gene matches: 7. In DNA, the CDR3 is TGTGCCAGCAGTTATTCGGGACAGAGATATGGCTACACCTTC. Its protein product is CASSYSGQRYGYTF.

This clonotype has just a few counts. V is TRBV5-1 and J is TRBJ2-3; D unresolved. CDR1 SGHRS and CDR2 YFSETQ come from the germline V gene. The V and J ends lost 5 bases and 2 bases respectively, with 12 bases between them. The CDR3 spans 14 residues. The DNA of the CDR3 is TGCGCCAGCAGTCTGGCATTGGTCACAGATACGCAGTATTTT. Translated, it gives CASSLALVTDTQYF.

This chain uses TRBV29-1 with TRBJ1-1; D not certain. CDR1 is SQVTM, CDR2 ANQGSEA, per germline. The CDR3 loop spans 11 amino acids. The CDR3 region has the DNA TGCAGTGGAGGGAAGAACACTGAAGCTTTCTTT. Amino acid sequence: CSGGKNTEAFF.

This clonotype was picked up a small number of times. The V gene is TRBV29-1, the J gene TRBJ2-4; D tentatively fits TRBD1 or TRBD2 (5 bases each). V was cut by 7 bases and J by 5 bases, with 12 bases left in between. In germline, CDR1 is SQVTM, CDR2 ANQGSEA. This CDR3 is 12 amino acids long. The CDR3 loop reads CSALRDENIQYF. CDR3 nucleotides: TGCAGCGCCCTCCGGGACGAAAACATTCAGTACTTC.

This chain uses TRBV20-1 with TRBJ2-7, with TRBD2 matching over 11 bases. Germline CDR1 DFQATT, CDR2 SNEGSKA (reference sequence). V shed 3 bases, J shed 3 bases, and the junction held 7 bases outside the gene matches. The CDR3 is 15 amino acids. The CDR3 sequence is CSARPPLAGGYEQYF. CDR3 DNA sequence: TGCAGTGCTAGGCCTCCTCTAGCGGGGGGCTACGAGCAGTACTTC.

This chain uses TRBV3-1 with TRBJ1-1, with D maybe TRBD1 (6 bases). Deletions cut 1 base from V and 0 bases from J, with 15 bases between. This CDR3 is built from 17 residues. Germline values: CDR1 LGHDT, CDR2 YNNKEL (reference sequence). The CDR3 nucleotides are TGTGCCAGCAGCCAAGGATTCAGGTCAGGGGTGAACACTGAAGCTTTCTTT. Protein sequence: CASSQGFRSGVNTEAFF.

This clonotype was recorded a few times. V gene TRBV25-1 combines with J gene TRBJ2-7, with 7 bases identical to TRBD1. V lost 4 bases and J lost 2; bases outside the gene matches: 11. CDR1 and CDR2 from the germline V gene are MGHDK and SYGVNS. There are 16 residues in the CDR3. The CDR3 loop is CASSVRGGIIPYEQYF. The CDR3, as DNA: TGTGCCAGCAGTGTTCGAGGGGGCATTATCCCCTACGAGCAGTACTTC.

This clonotype was counted a few times. The CDR3 protein is CASSTGTALRGVYGYTF. The DNA of the CDR3 is TGTGCCAGCAGCACCGGGACAGCCTTAAGGGGAGTCTATGGCTACACCTTC. This chain joins TRBV11-2 and TRBJ1-2, with TRBD1 matching over 7 bases. CDR3 length equals 17 residues. V trimming: 5 bases; J trimming: 4 bases; junction bases outside the gene matches: 16. Germline lookup yields CDR1 SGHAT and CDR2 FQNNGV.

There are many counts of this clonotype. J is TRBJ2-1 and V is TRBV20-1; 7 nucleotides align to TRBD2. V dropped 6 bases and J dropped 0; count of bases not matched to a gene: 11. Germline lookup yields CDR1 DFQATT and CDR2 SNEGSKA (reference sequence). The CDR3 spans 16 residues. This chain's CDR3 is CSAEESGASSYNEQFF. CDR3 nucleotide sequence: TGCAGTGCGGAGGAAAGCGGGGCCAGCTCCTACAATGAGCAGTTCTTC.

The V and J genes are TRBV29-1 and TRBJ2-1; 8 nucleotides match TRBD1. The V and J ends lost 6 bases and 3 bases, in that order; junction bases with no gene match: 7. This CDR3 is built from 14 residues. Germline assignment: CDR1 SQVTM and CDR2 ANQGSEA. The CDR3 nucleotides are TGCAGCGTGGACCGGGACAGGAACTACAATGAGCAGTTCTTC. Its translation is CSVDRDRNYNEQFF.

V is TRBV6-5 and J is TRBJ1-1; a weak D match, TRBD1 (6 bases). Germline V gives CDR1 MNHEY, CDR2 SVGAGI. This CDR3 is built from 16 residues. Trimming removed 6 bases at V and 4 bases at J, with 21 bases between. CDR3 sequence reads: CASSLAEVQGLTEAFF. Here the CDR3 DNA reads TGTGCCAGCAGCCTAGCGGAAGTACAGGGACTCACTGAAGCTTTCTTT.

This chain uses TRBV20-1 with TRBJ1-5; D ambiguous. Germline CDR1 is DFQATT and CDR2 is SNEGSKA (reference sequence). The CDR3 length is 11 residues. Deletions cut 4 bases from V and 2 bases from J, with 3 bases between. The CDR3 DNA reads as TGCAGTGCTAAGGGCAATCAGCCCCAGCATTTT. This sequence encodes CSAKGNQPQHF.

The chain combines TRBV7-2 with TRBJ1-2; 10 bases align to TRBD1. The CDR3 is made up of 20 amino acids. J lost 5 bases, V lost 5 bases, and 23 bases had no gene match. From germline, CDR1 is SGHTA and CDR2 FQGNSA. The DNA for the CDR3 is TGTGCCAGCAGCCCAGTTGTGCGGACAGGGGGACGCTCCGGACCTTATGGCTACACCTTC. Protein product: CASSPVVRTGGRSGPYGYTF.

This clonotype was detected a few times. It may be a read error: a sequence one base away is much more abundant. The chain has TRBV7-8 and TRBJ2-1, with unresolved D. Germline V gene sequence: CDR1 SGHVS, CDR2 FQNEAQ. V lost 1 base, J lost 13 bases, and 17 bases lay in between. This CDR3 comprises 14 residues. The CDR3 coding sequence is TGTGCCAGCAGCTTAGGAGTATATCAAGAGACCCAGTTCTTC. The encoded protein is CASSLGVYQETQFF.

The chain is built from TRBV30 and TRBJ2-5; D call uncertain. Gene TRBJ2-7 matches the end of the DNA better, so the J call may be wrong. This CDR3 has 17 residues. Germline CDR1 is GTSNPN and CDR2 is SVGIG (reference sequence). In DNA, the CDR3 is TGTGCCTGGAGTGTACGTCAGCGCCTCAGCCTCATATACGAGCAGTACTTC. It encodes CAWSVRQRLSLIYEQYF.

This clonotype was seen more than once but under ten times. This chain joins TRBV12-3 or TRBV12-4 and TRBJ1-2; D unresolved. Trimming cost V 3 bases and J 8 bases, with 13 bases left between them. This CDR3 region has 13 residues. CDR3 in amino acids: CASSFAAASGYTF. CDR3 DNA sequence: TGTGCCAGCAGTTTTGCGGCAGCGTCCGGCTACACCTTC.

As to this clonotype: Germline is not matched at one junction end, which may reflect a read error. The chain is built from TRBV6-1 and TRBJ2-1, with 10 positions matching TRBD2. This CDR3 has 16 residues. Germline lookup yields CDR1 MNHNS and CDR2 SASEGT. CDR3 sequence reads: CTSSARGAGGYNEQFF. The DNA of the CDR3 is TGTACCAGCAGTGCCCGGGGAGCGGGGGGGTACAATGAGCAGTTCTTC.

This clonotype has more than one count but fewer than ten. The chain couples TRBV2 to TRBJ2-5; no clear D. Trimming removed 3 bases from V and 5 bases from J, with 13 bases in between. This CDR3 is 14 amino acids long. Germline values: CDR1 SNHLY, CDR2 FYNNEI. The CDR3 coding sequence is TGTGCCAGCAGTGATAGGGCTCTTCAGGAGACCCAGTACTTC. Encoded protein: CASSDRALQETQYF.

This chain links TRBV7-9 with TRBJ1-4; a weak D match, TRBD1 (5 bases). The germline V gene has CDR1 SEHNR and CDR2 FQNEAQ (reference sequence). The CDR3 is 14 residues long. V dropped 10 bases and J dropped 8 bases, with 20 bases sitting between them. CDR3 coding DNA: TGTGCCACAAGGGAGGGGCTGGAGGGAGAAAAACTGTTTTTT. Residues: CATREGLEGEKLFF. Together with reference TRBV7-9 and TRBJ1-4, the CDR3 gives the full variable domain: DTGVSQNPRHKITKRGQNVTFRCDPISEHNRLYWYRQTLGQGPEFLTYFQNEAQLEKSRLLSDRFSAERPKGSFSTLEIQRTEQGDSAMYLCATREGLEGEKLFFGSGTQLSVL.

The chain joins TRBV20-1 to TRBJ2-1, with D uncertain. Looked up from germline, CDR1 is DFQATT and CDR2 is SNEGSKA (reference sequence). This CDR3 is built from 12 residues. V was pared by 6 bases and J by 5 bases, with 11 bases between. The CDR3, as DNA: TGCAGTGCCCGGTACAGAGACAATGAGCAGTTCTTC. Its translation is CSARYRDNEQFF.

This clonotype was seen more than once but under ten times. This sequence joins TRBV28 and TRBJ2-4; D is undetermined. The CDR3 is 16 amino acids. The germline V and J ends were trimmed by 1 base and 2 bases, with 12 bases remaining between them. CDR1 is MDHEN and CDR2 is SYDVKM in the germline V gene. CDR3 nucleotides: TGTGCCAGCAGTTTATTGTCTGATTCAACCAAAAACATTCAGTACTTC. Its translation is CASSLLSDSTKNIQYF.

The chain joins TRBV20-1 to TRBJ1-5, with TRBD1 matching 8 bases. The CDR3 extends over 15 amino acids. The V gene end was trimmed by 0 bases and the J gene end by 5 bases; junction bases not matched to a gene: 6. The germline gives CDR1 DFQATT, CDR2 SNEGSKA (reference sequence). The CDR3 region has the DNA TGCAGTGCTAGAGATTTGACAGGGGATTATCAGCCCCAGCATTTT. Translation: CSARDLTGDYQPQHF.

This rearrangement joins TRBV29-1 to TRBJ1-2; D might be TRBD1 (5 bases). The V end was cut by 5 bases, the J end by 4 bases, with 11 bases between. The CDR3 totals 12 residues. Per the germline V gene, CDR1 is SQVTM and CDR2 is ANQGSEA. CDR3 residues: CSVSREVYGYTF. The CDR3 nucleotides read TGCAGCGTTTCCAGGGAGGTCTATGGCTACACCTTC.